These 16 T cell receptor beta chains originate from one sample sequenced in a study of blood T cell repertoires in COVID-19. The method was immunoSEQ multiplex PCR; TCRdb's version includes in-frame clones alone and lacks a portion of them. Of roughly 200,000 clones in the sample, approximately 83% were seen once. Sequencing was done on a sample of peripheral blood. These receptors were obtained from a man aged 45-65 years with active or convalescent COVID-19.

The chain couples TRBV30 to TRBJ2-7; the D gene is possibly TRBD1 (6 bases). V was cut by 2 bases and J by 3 bases, with 8 bases left in between. In germline, CDR1 is GTSNPN, CDR2 SVGIG (reference sequence). The CDR3 contains 12 residues. CDR3 sequence (DNA): TGTGCCTGGAGTCTACAGGGCTACGAGCAGTACTTC. Protein sequence: CAWSLQGYEQYF.

This clone was observed a single time. This chain uses TRBV2 with TRBJ1-2; 7 bases agree with TRBD1. This CDR3 is built from 15 residues. J lost 0 bases, V lost 4 bases, and 5 bases had no gene match. CDR1 is SNHLY, CDR2 FYNNEI, per germline. The CDR3: CASSASDRANYGYTF. The CDR3 nucleotides are TGTGCCAGCAGTGCCTCCGACAGGGCTAACTATGGCTACACCTTC.

This chain links TRBV29-1 with TRBJ1-1, with TRBD1 matching 9 bases. Germline V lookup: CDR1 SQVTM, CDR2 ANQGSEA. V gave up 4 bases and J gave up 1 base; unmatched junction bases: 4. The CDR3 runs to 14 residues. CDR3 sequence reads: CSVGRTGANTEAFF. The CDR3 DNA follows: TGCAGCGTTGGAAGGACAGGGGCGAACACTGAAGCTTTCTTT.

V gene TRBV29-1 combines with J gene TRBJ1-4, with a weak D call TRBD1 (5 bases). Germline assignment: CDR1 SQVTM and CDR2 ANQGSEA. This CDR3 spans 14 amino acids. The germline V and J ends were trimmed by 3 bases and 10 bases, with 18 bases remaining between them. CDR3 nucleotides: TGCAGCGTTGAGGGCACGGTCGGGACTGGAAAACTGTTTTTT. Residues: CSVEGTVGTGKLFF.

The rearrangement uses TRBV12-1 and TRBJ2-1; the table's D call TRBD2 went unverified against the DNA. TRBV12-1 counts as a pseudogene. CDR3 length: 14 amino acids. The DNA for the CDR3 is TGTGCCAGCAGCTTTGATCCAGGAGAGGGAGAGCAGTTCTTC. Translating it yields CASSFDPGEGEQFF.

About this clone itself: One end of the junction varies from germline; a read error may be responsible. The genes are TRBV4-2 and TRBJ2-3; TRBD2 matches at 14 bases. The CDR3 has 14 amino acids. The germline CDR1 and CDR2 sequences are LGHNA and YNFKEQ. This CDR3 is CASSQGTSGGPLRF. In DNA, the CDR3 is TGTGCCAGCAGCCAAGGGACTAGCGGGGGGCCTCTCAGGTTT.

The chain has TRBV4-1 and TRBJ2-2; TRBD2 agrees at 14 bases. CDR3 length: 18 residues. Trimming took 0 bases from V and 1 from J; bases not matched to a gene: 1. Germline CDR1 reads MGHRA; CDR2 reads YSYEKL. DNA of the CDR3: TGCGCCAGCAGCCAAGACGGGACTAGCGGGGGGAACACCGGGGAGCTGTTTTTT. This gives the protein CASSQDGTSGGNTGELFF.

The CDR3 DNA sequence: TGTGCCACCGGTCTGGGACTCCGTGAGCAGTACTTC. This gives the protein CATGLGLREQYF. The J gene is TRBJ2-7, the V gene TRBV28, with a tentative D call TRBD2 (6 bases). This CDR3 has 12 residues. CDR1 is MDHEN and CDR2 is SYDVKM in the germline V gene. V dropped 10 bases and J dropped 7 bases, with 17 bases sitting between them.

The chain recombines TRBV6-1 with TRBJ1-2, with D tentatively TRBD1 (6 bases). Germline V lookup: CDR1 MNHNS, CDR2 SASEGT. Between the trimmed V and J ends, which lost 6 bases and 8 bases, there was a span of 25 bases. CDR3 length: 16 residues. The CDR3 spells CASSESQGLMDPGYTF. The CDR3 nucleotides are TGTGCCAGCAGCGAATCCCAGGGGCTGATGGATCCGGGCTACACCTTC.

This clone has just a few counts. This sequence joins TRBV5-1 and TRBJ2-2, with 14 positions matching TRBD2. J gave up 5 bases and V 3 bases, and 6 bases lay outside the gene matches. The CDR3 loop spans 17 amino acids. In germline, CDR1 is SGHRS, CDR2 YFSETQ. The CDR3 sequence: CASSSGLAGGATGELFF. CDR3 nucleotide sequence: TGCGCCAGCAGCTCCGGACTAGCGGGGGGAGCAACCGGGGAGCTGTTTTTT.

The genes are TRBV5-1 and TRBJ2-1, with 8 bases fitting TRBD2. CDR1 is SGHRS and CDR2 is YFSETQ in the germline V gene. Losses at the gene ends were 4 bases for V and 3 bases for J; bases not matched to a gene: 0. This CDR3 has 13 amino acids. CDR3 in DNA: TGCGCCAGCAGCAGCGGGGGCTACAATGAGCAGTTCTTC. The encoded protein is CASSSGGYNEQFF.

This clone was found once. The chain combines TRBV4-2 with TRBJ2-7; 7 bases line up with TRBD2. The germline gives CDR1 LGHNA, CDR2 YNFKEQ. J gave up 2 bases and V 0 bases, and 4 bases lay outside the gene matches. This CDR3 region has 15 residues. DNA for the CDR3: TGTGCCAGCAGCCAAGAAGCTAGCGGTGCCTACGAGCAGTACTTC. Amino acid sequence: CASSQEASGAYEQYF.

The chain links TRBV2 to TRBJ2-1; TRBD2 matches 10 bases. This CDR3 is built from 19 residues. J lost 0 bases, V lost 3 bases, and 11 bases had no gene match. The germline V gene has CDR1 SNHLY and CDR2 FYNNEI. The CDR3 sequence: CASSESRLAGAPSYNEQFF. The CDR3 region has the DNA TGTGCCAGCAGTGAGAGTCGTCTAGCGGGGGCACCCTCCTACAATGAGCAGTTCTTC.

This chain links TRBV5-1 with TRBJ1-2; TRBD1 matches at 8 bases. Germline CDR1 reads SGHRS; CDR2 reads YFSETQ. The CDR3 totals 14 residues. V lost 6 bases, J lost 6 bases, and 10 bases stayed unmatched. In DNA form, the CDR3 reads TGCGCCAGCAACCGATTGGGACAGGCGGATGGCTACACCTTC. As protein: CASNRLGQADGYTF.

The CDR3 sequence is CASSPGLTEAFF. The CDR3 DNA is TGCGCCAGCAGCCCAGGGTTGACTGAAGCTTTCTTT. The chain uses TRBV5-1 and TRBJ1-1; D is possibly TRBD1 (5 bases). V shed 4 bases and J shed 5 bases, with 9 bases lying between them. The germline V gene encodes CDR1 SGHRS and CDR2 YFSETQ. CDR3 size: 12 residues.

The chain is built from TRBV2 and TRBJ1-4; no definite D call. This CDR3 has 12 residues. V was cut by 6 bases and J by 4 bases, with 6 bases left in between. CDR1 and CDR2 (germline): SNHLY, FYNNEI. Written as DNA, the CDR3 is TGTGCCAGCAGGGCAGATAATGAAAAACTGTTTTTT. The encoded protein is CASRADNEKLFF.